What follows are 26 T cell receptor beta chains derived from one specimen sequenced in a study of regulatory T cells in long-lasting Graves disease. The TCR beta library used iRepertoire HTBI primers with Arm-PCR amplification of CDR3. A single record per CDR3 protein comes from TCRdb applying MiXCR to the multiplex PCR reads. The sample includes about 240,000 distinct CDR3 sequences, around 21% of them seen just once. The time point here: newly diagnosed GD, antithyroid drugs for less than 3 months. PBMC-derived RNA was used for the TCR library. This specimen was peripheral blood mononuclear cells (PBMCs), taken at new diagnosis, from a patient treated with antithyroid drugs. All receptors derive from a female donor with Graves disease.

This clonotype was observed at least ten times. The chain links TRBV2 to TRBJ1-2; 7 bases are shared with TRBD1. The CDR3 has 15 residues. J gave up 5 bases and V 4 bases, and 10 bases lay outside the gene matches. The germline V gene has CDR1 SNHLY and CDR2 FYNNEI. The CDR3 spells CASSAREGGRYGYTF. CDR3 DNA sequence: TGTGCCAGCAGTGCCAGGGAAGGGGGCAGGTATGGCTACACCTTC.

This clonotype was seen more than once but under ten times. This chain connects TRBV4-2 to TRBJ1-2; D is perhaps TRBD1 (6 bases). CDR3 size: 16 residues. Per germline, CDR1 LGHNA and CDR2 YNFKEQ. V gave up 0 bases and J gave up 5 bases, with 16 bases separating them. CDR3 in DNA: TGTGCCAGCAGCCAAGAAGGGGCAGGGGCTGCTTATGGCTACACCTTC. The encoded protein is CASSQEGAGAAYGYTF.

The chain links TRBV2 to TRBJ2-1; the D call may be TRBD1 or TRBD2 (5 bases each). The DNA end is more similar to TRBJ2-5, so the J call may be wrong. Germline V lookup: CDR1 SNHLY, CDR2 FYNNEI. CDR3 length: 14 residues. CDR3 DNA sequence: TGTGCCAGCAGTGAACCCCGGGGCGGGGAGACCCAGTACTTC. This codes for CASSEPRGGETQYF.

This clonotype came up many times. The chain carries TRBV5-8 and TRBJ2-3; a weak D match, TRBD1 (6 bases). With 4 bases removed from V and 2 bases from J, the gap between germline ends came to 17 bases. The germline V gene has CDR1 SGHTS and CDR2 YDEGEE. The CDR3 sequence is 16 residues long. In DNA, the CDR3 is TGTGCCAGCAGCCCCGGGACAACCACTGTCACAGATACGCAGTATTTT. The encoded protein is CASSPGTTTVTDTQYF.

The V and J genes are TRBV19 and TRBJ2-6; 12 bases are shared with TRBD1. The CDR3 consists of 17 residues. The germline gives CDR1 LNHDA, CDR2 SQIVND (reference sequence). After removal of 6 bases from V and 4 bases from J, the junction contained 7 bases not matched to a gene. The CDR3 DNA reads TGTGCCAGTAGCCCGGGACAGGGGGCGCCCGGGGCCAACGTCCTGACTTTC. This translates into CASSPGQGAPGANVLTF.

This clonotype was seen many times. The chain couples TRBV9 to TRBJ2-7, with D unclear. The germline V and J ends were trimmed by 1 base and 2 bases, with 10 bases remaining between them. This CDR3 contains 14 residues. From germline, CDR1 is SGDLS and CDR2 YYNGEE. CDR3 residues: CASSVSERAYEQYF. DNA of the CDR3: TGTGCCAGCAGCGTATCGGAGCGAGCCTACGAGCAGTACTTC.

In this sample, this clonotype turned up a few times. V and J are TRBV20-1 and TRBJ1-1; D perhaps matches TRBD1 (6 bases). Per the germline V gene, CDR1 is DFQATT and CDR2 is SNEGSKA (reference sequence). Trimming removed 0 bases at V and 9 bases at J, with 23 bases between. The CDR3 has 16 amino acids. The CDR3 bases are TGCAGTGCTAGAGATGAAATAAGGGGGTTGATCTCAAAAGCTTTCTTT. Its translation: CSARDEIRGLISKAFF.

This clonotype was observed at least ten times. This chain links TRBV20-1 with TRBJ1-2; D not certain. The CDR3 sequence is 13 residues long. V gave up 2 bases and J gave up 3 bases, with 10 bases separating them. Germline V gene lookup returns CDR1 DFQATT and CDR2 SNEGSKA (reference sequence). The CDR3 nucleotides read TGCAGTGCTAGAACTGACGGCTACTATGGCTACACCTTC. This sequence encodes CSARTDGYYGYTF.

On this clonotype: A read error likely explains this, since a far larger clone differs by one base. The CDR3 region has the DNA TGCAGTGCCCTCCTTGCGACGGACTACTACGAGCAGTTCTTC. Translating gives CSALLATDYYEQFF. The chain has TRBV20-1 and TRBJ2-1, with a possible D match to TRBD2 (6 bases). Trimming took 6 bases from V and 10 from J, leaving 22 bases between them. This CDR3 is built from 14 residues. Germline assignment: CDR1 DFQATT and CDR2 SNEGSKA (reference sequence).

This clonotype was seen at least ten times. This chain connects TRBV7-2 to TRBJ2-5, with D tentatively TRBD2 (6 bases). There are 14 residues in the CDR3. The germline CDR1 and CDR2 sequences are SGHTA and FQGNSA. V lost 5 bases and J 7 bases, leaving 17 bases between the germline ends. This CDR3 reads CASSKEGSGGTQYF. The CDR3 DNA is TGTGCCAGCAGCAAAGAGGGTAGCGGCGGGACCCAGTACTTC.

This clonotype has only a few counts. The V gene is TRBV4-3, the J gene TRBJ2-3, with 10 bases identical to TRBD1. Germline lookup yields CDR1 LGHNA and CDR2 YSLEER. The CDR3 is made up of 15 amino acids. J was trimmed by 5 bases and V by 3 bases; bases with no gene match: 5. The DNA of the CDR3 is TGCGCCAGCAGCCAGGACGGACAGGGGGTAGATACGCAGTATTTT. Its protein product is CASSQDGQGVDTQYF.

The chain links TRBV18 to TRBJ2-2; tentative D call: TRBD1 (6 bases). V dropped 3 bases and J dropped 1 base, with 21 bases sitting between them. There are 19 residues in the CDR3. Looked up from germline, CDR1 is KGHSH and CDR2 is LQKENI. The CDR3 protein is CASSPKYRPAGVNTGELFF. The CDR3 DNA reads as TGTGCCAGCTCACCGAAATACAGACCTGCAGGGGTGAACACCGGGGAGCTGTTTTTT.

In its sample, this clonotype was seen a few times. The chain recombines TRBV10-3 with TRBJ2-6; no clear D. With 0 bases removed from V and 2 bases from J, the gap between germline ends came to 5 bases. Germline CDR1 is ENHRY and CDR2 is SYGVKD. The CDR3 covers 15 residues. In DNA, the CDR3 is TGTGCCATCAGTGAGTCGATAACTGGGGCCAACGTCCTGACTTTC. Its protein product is CAISESITGANVLTF.

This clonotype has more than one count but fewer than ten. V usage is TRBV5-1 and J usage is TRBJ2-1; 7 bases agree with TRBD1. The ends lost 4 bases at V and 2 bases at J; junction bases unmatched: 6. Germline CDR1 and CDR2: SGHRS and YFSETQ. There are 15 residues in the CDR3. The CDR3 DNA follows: TGCGCCAGCAGCCAAGAGCAGGGGGCCTACAATGAGCAGTTCTTC. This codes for CASSQEQGAYNEQFF.

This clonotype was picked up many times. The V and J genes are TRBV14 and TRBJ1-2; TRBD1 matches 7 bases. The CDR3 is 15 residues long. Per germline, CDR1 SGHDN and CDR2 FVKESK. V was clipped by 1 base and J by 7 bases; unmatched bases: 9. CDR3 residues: CASSQVGRGRLGYTF. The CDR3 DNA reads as TGTGCCAGCAGCCAAGTCGGAAGGGGGCGGCTTGGCTACACCTTC.

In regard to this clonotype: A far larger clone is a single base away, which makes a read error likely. CDR3 residues: CASSLIRTGQETQYF. The CDR3, as DNA: TGTGCCAGCAGCTTAATAAGGACAGGCCAAGAGACCCAGTACTTC. The chain links TRBV7-2 to TRBJ2-5, with 7 bases aligning to TRBD1. Trimming cost V 2 bases and J 1 base; bases outside gene matches: 4. Looked up from germline, CDR1 is SGHTA and CDR2 is FQGNSA. The CDR3 has 15 residues.

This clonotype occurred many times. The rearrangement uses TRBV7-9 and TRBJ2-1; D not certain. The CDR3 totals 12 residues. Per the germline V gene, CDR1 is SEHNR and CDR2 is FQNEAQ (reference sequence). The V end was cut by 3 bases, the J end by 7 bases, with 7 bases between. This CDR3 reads CASSFISNEQFF. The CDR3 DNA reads TGTGCCAGCAGCTTCATTTCAAATGAGCAGTTCTTC.

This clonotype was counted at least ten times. The CDR3 DNA is TGTGCCAGCAGCCCAGGACACAGAAGGGGCTCACCCCTCCACTTT. This codes for CASSPGHRRGSPLHF. This rearrangement joins TRBV5-6 to TRBJ1-6; D perhaps matches TRBD1 (5 bases). Germline values: CDR1 SGHDT, CDR2 YYEEEE. The CDR3 totals 15 residues. The V and J ends lost 4 bases and 10 bases respectively, with 18 bases between them.

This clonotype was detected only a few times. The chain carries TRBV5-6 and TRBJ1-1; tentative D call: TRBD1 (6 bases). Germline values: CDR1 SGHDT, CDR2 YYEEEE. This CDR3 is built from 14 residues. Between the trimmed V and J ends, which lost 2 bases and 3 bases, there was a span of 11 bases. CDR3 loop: CASSFTGSDTEAFF. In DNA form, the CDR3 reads TGTGCCAGCAGCTTCACAGGGTCAGACACTGAAGCTTTCTTT.

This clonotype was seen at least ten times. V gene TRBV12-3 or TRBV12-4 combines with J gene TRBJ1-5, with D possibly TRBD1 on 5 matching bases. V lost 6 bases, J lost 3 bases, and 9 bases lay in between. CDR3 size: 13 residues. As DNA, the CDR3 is TGTGCCAGCAGGGGGACGTACAATCAGCCCCAGCATTTT. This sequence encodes CASRGTYNQPQHF.

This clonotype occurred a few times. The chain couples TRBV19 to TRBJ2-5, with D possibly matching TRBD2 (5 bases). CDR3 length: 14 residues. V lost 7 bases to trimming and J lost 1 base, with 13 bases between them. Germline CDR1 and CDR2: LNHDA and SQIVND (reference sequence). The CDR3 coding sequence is TGTGCCAGTATTGAAGCGGAGGCCCAAGAGACCCAGTACTTC. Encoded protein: CASIEAEAQETQYF.

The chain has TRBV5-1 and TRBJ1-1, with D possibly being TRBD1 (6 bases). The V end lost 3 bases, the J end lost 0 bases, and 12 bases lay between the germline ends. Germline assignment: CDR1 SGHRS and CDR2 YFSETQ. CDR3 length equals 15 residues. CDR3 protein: CASSSRGQLNTEAFF. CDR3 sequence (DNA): TGCGCCAGCAGCTCCCGGGGGCAGTTGAACACTGAAGCTTTCTTT. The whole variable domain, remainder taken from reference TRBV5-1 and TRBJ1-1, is KAGVTQTPRYLIKTRGQQVTLSCSPISGHRSVSWYQQTPGQGLQFLFEYFSETQRNKGNFPGRFSGRQFSNSRSEMNVSTLELGDSALYLCASSSRGQLNTEAFFGQGTRLTVV.

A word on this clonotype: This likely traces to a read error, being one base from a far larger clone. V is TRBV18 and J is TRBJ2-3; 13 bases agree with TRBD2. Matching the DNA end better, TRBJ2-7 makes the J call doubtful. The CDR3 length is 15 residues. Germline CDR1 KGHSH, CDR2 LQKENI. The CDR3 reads CASSPGTSGANEQYF. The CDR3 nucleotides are TGTGCCAGCTCACCAGGGACTAGCGGGGCTAATGAGCAGTACTTC.

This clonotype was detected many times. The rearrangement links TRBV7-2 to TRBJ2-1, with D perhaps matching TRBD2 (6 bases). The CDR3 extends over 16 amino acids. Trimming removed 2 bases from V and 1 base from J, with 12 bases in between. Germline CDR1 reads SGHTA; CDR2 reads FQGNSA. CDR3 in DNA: TGTGCCAGCAGCTTACAAGCGGGTCAATCCTACAATGAGCAGTTCTTC. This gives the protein CASSLQAGQSYNEQFF.

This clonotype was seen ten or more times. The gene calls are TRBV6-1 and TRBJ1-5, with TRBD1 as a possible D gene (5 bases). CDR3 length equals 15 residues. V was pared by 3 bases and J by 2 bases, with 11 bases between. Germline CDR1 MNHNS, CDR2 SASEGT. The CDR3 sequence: CASSERGRGNQPQHF. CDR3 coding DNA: TGTGCCAGCAGTGAGAGGGGACGAGGCAATCAGCCCCAGCATTTT.

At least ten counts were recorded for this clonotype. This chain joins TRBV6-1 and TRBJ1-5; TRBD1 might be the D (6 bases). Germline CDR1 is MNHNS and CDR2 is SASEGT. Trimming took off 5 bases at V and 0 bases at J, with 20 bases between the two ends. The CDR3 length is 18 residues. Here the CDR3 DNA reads TGTGCCAGCAGTCAATTGTGGGGGGGCCGGTATAGCAATCAGCCCCAGCATTTT. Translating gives CASSQLWGGRYSNQPQHF.